Below, 16 T cell receptor beta chains from the same sample are listed, as sequenced in a study of OX40 agonist ivuxolimab in advanced cancers. Profiling relied on immunoSEQ multiplex PCR, and the TCRdb table lists in-frame clones only, not all of them. Of tens of thousands of clones listed, over 80% are singletons. The sample here was CD4+ or CD8+ T cells sorted from blood, taken in a trial of the OX40 agonist ivuxolimab. The receptors come from an adult with an advanced solid tumor such as melanoma, head and neck, liver or kidney cancer.

The J gene is TRBJ2-5, the V gene TRBV2; 10 bases align to TRBD2. The CDR3 is 17 amino acids. Germline-derived CDR1 and CDR2 are SNHLY and FYNNEI. The J segment lost 4 bases and the V segment lost 5 bases, leaving 13 bases of the junction unmatched. DNA for the CDR3: TGTGCCAGCAGTTGGGTTCCGGGACTAGCGTCGGGAGAGACCCAGTACTTC. Protein: CASSWVPGLASGETQYF.

A single count supports this clone. This sequence joins TRBV6-5 and TRBJ2-7; the D gene could be TRBD1 or TRBD2 (5 bases each). CDR1 MNHEY and CDR2 SVGAGI come from the germline V gene. The CDR3 spans 12 residues. Trimming stripped 6 bases from V and 7 bases from J, with 13 bases between. For the CDR3, the DNA is TGTGCCAGCAGAGAGGGACGGGGAGAGCAGTACTTC. Translating gives CASREGRGEQYF.

This chain uses TRBV28 with TRBJ2-2, with D possibly matching TRBD1 (5 bases). Trimming stripped 3 bases from V and 7 bases from J, with 12 bases between. Per germline, CDR1 MDHEN and CDR2 SYDVKM. The CDR3 is 14 amino acids. CDR3 in DNA: TGTGCCAGCAGTTTGTTCAGGGATGGCGGGGAGCTGTTTTTT. Translation: CASSLFRDGGELFF.

This chain connects TRBV6-5 to TRBJ2-2; D unresolved. CDR3 length equals 15 residues. Looked up from germline, CDR1 is MNHEY and CDR2 is SVGAGI. Trimming cost V 5 bases and J 3 bases, with 13 bases left between them. The CDR3 loop reads CASSPRETYTGELFF. The CDR3 nucleotides read TGTGCCAGCAGTCCCCGAGAGACCTACACCGGGGAGCTGTTTTTT.

The rearrangement uses TRBV5-4 and TRBJ1-2; D is uncertain. The CDR3 length is 12 residues. The germline V and J ends were trimmed by 7 bases and 2 bases, with 9 bases remaining between them. Germline CDR1 is SGHNT and CDR2 is YYREEE (reference sequence). The CDR3 DNA follows: TGTGCCAGCGGGAAGGAGAACTATGGCTACACCTTC. Encoded protein: CASGKENYGYTF. The variable domain in full, with the rest retrieved from reference TRBV5-4 and TRBJ1-2, is ETGVTQSPTHLIKTRGQQVTLRCSSQSGHNTVSWYQQALGQGPQFIFQYYREEENGRGNFPPRFSGLQFPNYSSELNVNALELDDSALYLCASGKENYGYTFGSGTRLTVV.

This chain links TRBV7-6 with TRBJ2-3; D gene unclear. The germline gives CDR1 SGHVS, CDR2 FNYEAQ. The CDR3 length is 12 residues. V shed 7 bases and J shed 2 bases, with 7 bases lying between them. This chain's CDR3 is CASTDTTDTQYF. In DNA form, the CDR3 reads TGTGCCAGCACTGACACCACAGATACGCAGTATTTT.

This clone is a singleton in its sample. This chain joins TRBV5-1 and TRBJ2-5; 10 nucleotides align to TRBD2. This CDR3 contains 15 residues. Germline V gene data show CDR1 as SGHRS and CDR2 as YFSETQ. The V segment lost 0 bases and the J segment 5 bases; nucleotides outside the gene matches: 4. CDR3 in DNA: TGCGCCAGCAGCTTGGAAGCGGGAGGGCCGGAGACCCAGTACTTC. Its translation: CASSLEAGGPETQYF. Together with reference TRBV5-1 and TRBJ2-5, the CDR3 gives the full variable domain: KAGVTQTPRYLIKTRGQQVTLSCSPISGHRSVSWYQQTPGQGLQFLFEYFSETQRNKGNFPGRFSGRQFSNSRSEMNVSTLELGDSALYLCASSLEAGGPETQYFGPGTRLLVL.

The V gene is TRBV7-9, the J gene TRBJ1-4; D is unclear. The CDR3 consists of 15 residues. Germline V gives CDR1 SEHNR, CDR2 FQNEAQ (reference sequence). Between the trimmed V and J ends, which lost 1 base and 0 bases, there was a span of 6 bases. The CDR3 DNA reads as TGTGCCAGCAGCTTAGAGGCCACAACTAATGAAAAACTGTTTTTT. Translating gives CASSLEATTNEKLFF.

The rearrangement uses TRBV6-5 and TRBJ2-7, with a tentative D call TRBD1 (5 bases). This CDR3 spans 14 amino acids. Trimming left V 0 bases short and J 2 bases short, with 8 bases between. In germline, CDR1 is MNHEY, CDR2 SVGAGI. The CDR3 loop is CASSYSRQTYEQYF. Written as DNA, the CDR3 is TGTGCCAGCAGTTACTCGCGACAGACCTACGAGCAGTACTTC.

This clone was counted a few times. This sequence joins TRBV18 and TRBJ1-1; 8 bases match TRBD1. The CDR3 has 16 residues. The germline V gene has CDR1 KGHSH and CDR2 LQKENI. V dropped 2 bases and J dropped 0; count of bases not matched to a gene: 5. CDR3 bases: TGTGCCAGCTCACCATTGGACAGGGACATGAACACTGAAGCTTTCTTT. It yields the protein CASSPLDRDMNTEAFF.

The chain joins TRBV30 to TRBJ2-3, with 7 bases identical to TRBD1. Per germline, CDR1 GTSNPN and CDR2 SVGIG (reference sequence). CDR3 length equals 14 residues. V lost 4 bases to trimming and J lost 8 bases; unmatched junction nucleotides: 12. CDR3 nucleotides: TGTGCCTGGAAACGGGATACCAGGGGGAGTACGCAGTATTTT. Protein sequence: CAWKRDTRGSTQYF.

The genes are TRBV10-1 and TRBJ2-7; TRBD2 matches 12 bases. The germline V gene has CDR1 WNHNN and CDR2 SYGVQD (reference sequence). The CDR3 covers 15 residues. Trimming took 6 bases from V and 3 from J; bases not matched to a gene: 6. CDR3 nucleotides: TGCGCCAGCAGCCCTAGCGGGAGGGCTTTCTACGAGCAGTACTTC. Its translation: CASSPSGRAFYEQYF.

This sequence joins TRBV5-1 and TRBJ2-5, with 12 bases matching TRBD2. The J call is uncertain, as TRBJ2-7 better fits the DNA end. The CDR3 has 14 residues. The germline V gene has CDR1 SGHRS and CDR2 YFSETQ. Here the CDR3 reads CASSQTSGSNEQYF. The CDR3 DNA is TGCGCCAGCAGCCAGACTAGCGGGAGCAACGAGCAGTACTTC.

V gene TRBV5-1 combines with J gene TRBJ2-7; 9 positions agree with TRBD1. The germline V gene has CDR1 SGHRS and CDR2 YFSETQ. The CDR3 runs 15 residues. V shed 0 bases, J shed 4 bases, and the junction held 5 bases outside the gene matches. The CDR3 sequence: CASSLVLGQGYEQYF. As DNA, the CDR3 is TGCGCCAGCAGCTTGGTATTGGGACAGGGTTACGAGCAGTACTTC. Full variable domain (outside the CDR3, taken from reference TRBV5-1 and TRBJ2-7): KAGVTQTPRYLIKTRGQQVTLSCSPISGHRSVSWYQQTPGQGLQFLFEYFSETQRNKGNFPGRFSGRQFSNSRSEMNVSTLELGDSALYLCASSLVLGQGYEQYFGPGTRLTVT.

V gene TRBV2 combines with J gene TRBJ1-1; no firm D call. Trimming stripped 5 bases from V and 2 bases from J, with 9 bases between. Germline loops: CDR1 SNHLY, CDR2 FYNNEI. This CDR3 is built from 13 residues. The CDR3 protein is CASSRELNTEAFF. CDR3 DNA sequence: TGTGCCAGCAGTAGGGAGTTAAACACTGAAGCTTTCTTT. Full variable domain (remainder filled in from reference TRBV2 and TRBJ1-1): EPEVTQTPSHQVTQMGQEVILRCVPISNHLYFYWYRQILGQKVEFLVSFYNNEISEKSEIFDDQFSVERPDGSNFTLKIRSTKLEDSAMYFCASSRELNTEAFFGQGTRLTVV.

V gene TRBV9 combines with J gene TRBJ2-5; 12 nucleotides agree with TRBD2. The length of the CDR3 is 16 residues. From germline, CDR1 is SGDLS and CDR2 YYNGEE. Trimming cost V 3 bases and J 2 bases; bases outside gene matches: 5. The CDR3: CASSAGTSGLQETQYF. Written as DNA, the CDR3 is TGTGCCAGCAGCGCCGGGACTAGCGGGCTTCAAGAGACCCAGTACTTC.